Listed below are T cell receptor beta chains from one sample, sequenced in a study of cytomegalovirus exposure and HLA in healthy donors. Clones were read by immunoSEQ multiplex PCR, and TCRdb kept only the in-frame ones, dropping some. The sample has 130,000 or so clones; over 70% are singletons. The sample comprised PBMCs. The source of these receptors is a woman aged 40 to 50 in good health and CMV-seropositive. CDR3s include the opening cysteine and the closing phenylalanine or tryptophan.

>TRBV7-3
CASSLGASGSTDTQYF
>TRBV19
CASTIDPGNYGYTF
>TRBV30
CAWSSQATEAFF
>TRBV29-1
CSARGRLADYEQYF
>TRBV18
CASSPLDEQFF
>TRBV7-3
CASSSRGTDTQYF
>TRBV6-5
CASSYVQGTDTQYF
>TRBV5-4
CASSGGLAGWAKNIQYF
>TRBV7-9
CSSSSSFRGTINQPQHF
>TRBV7-2
CASSLAGLAGGYNEQFF
>TRBV9
CASSVDPGLATYEQYF
>TRBV7-2
CASSLRWAGGALDTQYF
>TRBV15
CATSARGSSGEQYF
>TRBV28
CASSFSGQGGEKLFF
>TRBV18
CASSPLQADSPLHF
>TRBV5-1
CASSPDLGMNTEAFF
>TRBV10-1
CASSWPGTGDREQYF
>TRBV4-1
CASSQDLTGPYEQYF
>TRBV4-1
CASSQTGGQETQYF
>TRBV5-5
CASSLQFPSEQFF
>TRBV2
CASQDPIWGFRNEKLFF
>TRBV6-5
CASKGARIIGTQYF
>TRBV7-3
CASSLYSGANVLTF
>TRBV11-3
CASSLDGLANNEQFF
>TRBV7-2
CASRLAGGQDTQYF
>TRBV5-4
CASRYGHRDQPQHF
>TRBV7-7
CASSPDRAPGELFF
>TRBV4-3
CASSQGQVRTEAFF
>TRBV27
CASSRRVRDFYNSPLHF
>TRBV28
CASSLTGFGGNQPQHF
>TRBV30
CAWTGGVYEKLFF
>TRBV11-2
CASSFQTSSYNEQFF
>TRBV5-1
CASSLQTGFTGELFF